The clone carrying this T cell receptor (beta chain) has only a few counts. This sample stems from a study of PD-L1 blockade in urothelial cancer. Study information: Enrolled patients had been treated previously with 0 to 3 chemotherapy regimens.

This CDR3 is 15 amino acids long. V dropped 0 bases and J dropped 8; count of bases not matched to a gene: 9. Germline V gene data show CDR1 as LNHNV and CDR2 as YYDKDF (reference sequence). Measured with immunoSEQ multiplex PCR; TCRdb has only the in-frame clones, and not every one. The data hold approximately 28,000 clones, with about 85% observed a single time. Time point denoted: peripheral blood 6 weeks after treatment start. The cohort comprised individuals with locally advanced or metastatic urothelial carcinoma. The chain joins TRBV15 to TRBJ1-2, with 7 bases that match TRBD1. The TCR was taken from a man aged 65 to 85 with urothelial cancer. The specimen was PBMCs, collected around atezolizumab (anti-PD-L1) treatment. Here the CDR3 DNA reads TGTGCCACCAGCAGAGATCTGAGTACAGGGGTGGGCTACACCTTC. Amino acids: CATSRDLSTGVGYTF. Combining the CDR3 with reference TRBV15 and TRBJ1-2 gives the whole variable domain DAMVIQNPRYQVTQFGKPVTLSCSQTLNHNVMYWYQQKSSQAPKLLFHYYDKDFNNEADTPDNFQSRRPNTSFCFLDIRSPGLGDTAMYLCATSRDLSTGVGYTFGSGTRLTVV.